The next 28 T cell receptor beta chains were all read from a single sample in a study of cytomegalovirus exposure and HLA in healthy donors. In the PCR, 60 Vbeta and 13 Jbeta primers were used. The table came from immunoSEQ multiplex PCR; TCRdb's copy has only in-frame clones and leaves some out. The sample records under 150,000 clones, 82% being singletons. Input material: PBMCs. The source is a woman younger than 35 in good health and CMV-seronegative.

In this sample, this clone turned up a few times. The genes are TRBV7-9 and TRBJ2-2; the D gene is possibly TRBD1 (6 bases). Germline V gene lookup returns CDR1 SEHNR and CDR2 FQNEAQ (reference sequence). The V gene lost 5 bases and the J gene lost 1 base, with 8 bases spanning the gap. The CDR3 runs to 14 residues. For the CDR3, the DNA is TGTGCCAGCAGCCTCAGGGGGAACACCGGGGAGCTGTTTTTT. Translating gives CASSLRGNTGELFF.

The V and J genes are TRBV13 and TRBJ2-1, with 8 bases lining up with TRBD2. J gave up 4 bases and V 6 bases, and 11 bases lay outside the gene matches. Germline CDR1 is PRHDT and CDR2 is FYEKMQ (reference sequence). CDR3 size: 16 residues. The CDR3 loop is CASSSLFGREYNEQFF. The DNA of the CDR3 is TGTGCCAGCAGTTCCCTTTTCGGGAGGGAATACAATGAGCAGTTCTTC.

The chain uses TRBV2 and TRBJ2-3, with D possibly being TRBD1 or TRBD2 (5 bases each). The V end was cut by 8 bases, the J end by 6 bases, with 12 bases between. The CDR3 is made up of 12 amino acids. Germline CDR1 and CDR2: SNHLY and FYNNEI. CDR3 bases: TGTGCCAGCGGTGGGGGAGCGGATACGCAGTATTTT. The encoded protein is CASGGGADTQYF.

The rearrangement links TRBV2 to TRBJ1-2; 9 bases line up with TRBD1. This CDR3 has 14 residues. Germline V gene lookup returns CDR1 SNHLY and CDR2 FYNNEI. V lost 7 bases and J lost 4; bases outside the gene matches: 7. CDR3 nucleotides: TGTGCCAGCAAACCGGGACAGGGACCCTATGGCTACACCTTC. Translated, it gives CASKPGQGPYGYTF.

CDR3 protein: CAINKGTGGQETQYF. CDR3 nucleotide sequence: TGTGCCATCAATAAGGGGACAGGGGGCCAAGAGACCCAGTACTTC. The chain joins TRBV10-3 to TRBJ2-5, with 11 bases that match TRBD1. The germline gives CDR1 ENHRY, CDR2 SYGVKD. J gave up 1 base and V 7 bases, and 5 bases lay outside the gene matches. CDR3 length equals 15 residues.

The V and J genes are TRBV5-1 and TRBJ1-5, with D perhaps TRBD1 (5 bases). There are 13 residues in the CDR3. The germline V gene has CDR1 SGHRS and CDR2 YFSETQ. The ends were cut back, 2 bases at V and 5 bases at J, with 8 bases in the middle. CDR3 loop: CASSLGVDQPQHF. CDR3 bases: TGCGCCAGCAGCTTAGGGGTGGATCAGCCCCAGCATTTT.

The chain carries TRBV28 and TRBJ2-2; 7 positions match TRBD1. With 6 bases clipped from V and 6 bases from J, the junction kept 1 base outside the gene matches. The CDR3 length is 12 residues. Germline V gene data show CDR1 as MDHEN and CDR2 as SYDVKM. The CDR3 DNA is TGTGCCAGCAGGGGGACAGCCGGGGAGCTGTTTTTT. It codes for CASRGTAGELFF.

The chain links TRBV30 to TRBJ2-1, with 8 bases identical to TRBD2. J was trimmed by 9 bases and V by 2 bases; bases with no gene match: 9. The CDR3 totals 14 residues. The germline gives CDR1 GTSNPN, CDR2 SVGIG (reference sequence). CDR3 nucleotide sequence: TGTGCCTGGAGTTTAAGCGGGGGAGGAGTTGAGCAGTTCTTC. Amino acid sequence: CAWSLSGGGVEQFF.

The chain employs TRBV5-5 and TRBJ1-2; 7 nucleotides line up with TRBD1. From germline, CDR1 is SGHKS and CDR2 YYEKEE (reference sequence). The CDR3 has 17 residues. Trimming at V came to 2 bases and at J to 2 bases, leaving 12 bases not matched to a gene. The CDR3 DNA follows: TGTGCCAGCAGCTTCTCACCCAGACAGGGAGCAAACTATGGCTACACCTTC. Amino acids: CASSFSPRQGANYGYTF.

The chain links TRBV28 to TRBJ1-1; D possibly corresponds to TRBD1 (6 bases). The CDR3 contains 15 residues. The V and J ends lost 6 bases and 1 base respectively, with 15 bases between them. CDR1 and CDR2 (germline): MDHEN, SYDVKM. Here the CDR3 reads CASRPYTGTNTEAFF. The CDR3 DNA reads TGTGCCAGCAGACCCTACACAGGGACGAACACTGAAGCTTTCTTT.

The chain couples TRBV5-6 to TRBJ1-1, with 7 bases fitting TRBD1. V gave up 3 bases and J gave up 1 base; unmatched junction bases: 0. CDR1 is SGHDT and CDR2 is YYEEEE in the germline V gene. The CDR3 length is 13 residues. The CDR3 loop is CASSWDRNTEAFF. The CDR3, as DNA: TGTGCCAGCAGCTGGGACAGGAACACTGAAGCTTTCTTT.

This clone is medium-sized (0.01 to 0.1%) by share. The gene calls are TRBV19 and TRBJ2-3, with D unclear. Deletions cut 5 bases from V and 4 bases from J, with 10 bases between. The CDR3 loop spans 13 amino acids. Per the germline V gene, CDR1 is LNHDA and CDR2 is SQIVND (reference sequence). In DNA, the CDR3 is TGTGCCAGTAGTCCCGTGGCGGCAGATACGCAGTATTTT. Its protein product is CASSPVAADTQYF.

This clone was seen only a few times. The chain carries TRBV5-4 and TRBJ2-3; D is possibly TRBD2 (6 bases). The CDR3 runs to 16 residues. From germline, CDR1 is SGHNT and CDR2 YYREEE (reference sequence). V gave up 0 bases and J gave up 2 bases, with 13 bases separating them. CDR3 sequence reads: CASSLEGGVDTDTQYF. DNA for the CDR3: TGTGCCAGCAGCTTGGAGGGCGGGGTTGACACAGATACGCAGTATTTT.

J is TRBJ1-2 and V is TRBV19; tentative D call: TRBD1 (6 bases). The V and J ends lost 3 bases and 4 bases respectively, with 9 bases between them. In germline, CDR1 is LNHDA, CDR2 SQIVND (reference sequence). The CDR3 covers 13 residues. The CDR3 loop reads CASSIGGLYGYTF. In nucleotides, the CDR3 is TGTGCCAGTAGTATCGGGGGGCTCTATGGCTACACCTTC.

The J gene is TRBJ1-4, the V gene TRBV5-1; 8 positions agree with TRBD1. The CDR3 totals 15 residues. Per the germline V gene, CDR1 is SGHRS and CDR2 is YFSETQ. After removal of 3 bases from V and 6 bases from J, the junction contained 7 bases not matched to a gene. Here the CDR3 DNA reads TGCGCCAGCAGCTACGGACAGGGTTCGCATGAAAAACTGTTTTTT. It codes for CASSYGQGSHEKLFF.

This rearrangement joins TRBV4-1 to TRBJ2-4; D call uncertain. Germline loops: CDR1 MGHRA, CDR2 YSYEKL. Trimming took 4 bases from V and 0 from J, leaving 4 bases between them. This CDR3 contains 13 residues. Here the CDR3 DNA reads TGCGCCAGCAGCCCCCTAGCCAAAAACATTCAGTACTTC. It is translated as CASSPLAKNIQYF.

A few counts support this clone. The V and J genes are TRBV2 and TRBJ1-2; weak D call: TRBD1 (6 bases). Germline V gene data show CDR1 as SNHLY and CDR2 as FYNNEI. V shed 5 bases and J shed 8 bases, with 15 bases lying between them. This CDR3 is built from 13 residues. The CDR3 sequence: CASSRDGQTGYTF. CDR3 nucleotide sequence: TGTGCCAGCAGTAGGGACGGACAGACGGGCTACACCTTC.

The CDR3 protein is CASSQESRSGANVLTF. DNA of the CDR3: TGCGCCAGCAGCCAAGAAAGCCGATCTGGGGCCAACGTCCTGACTTTC. The rearrangement uses TRBV4-1 and TRBJ2-6; D is unclear. V was shortened by 0 bases and J by 1 base, with 7 bases between the two germline ends. CDR1 is MGHRA, CDR2 YSYEKL, per germline. The CDR3 consists of 16 residues.

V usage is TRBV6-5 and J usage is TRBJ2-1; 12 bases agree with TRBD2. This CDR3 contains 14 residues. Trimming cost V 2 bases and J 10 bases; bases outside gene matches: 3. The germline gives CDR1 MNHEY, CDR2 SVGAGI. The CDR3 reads CASSYVGLAGEQFF. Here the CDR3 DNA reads TGTGCCAGCAGTTACGTGGGACTAGCGGGCGAGCAGTTCTTC.

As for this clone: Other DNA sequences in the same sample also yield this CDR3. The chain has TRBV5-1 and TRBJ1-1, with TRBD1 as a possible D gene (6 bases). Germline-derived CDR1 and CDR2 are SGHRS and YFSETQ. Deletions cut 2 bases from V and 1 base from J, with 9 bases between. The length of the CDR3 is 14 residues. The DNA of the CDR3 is TGCGCCAGCAGCTTAGTACAGGGGAACACTGAAGCTTTCTTT. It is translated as CASSLVQGNTEAFF.

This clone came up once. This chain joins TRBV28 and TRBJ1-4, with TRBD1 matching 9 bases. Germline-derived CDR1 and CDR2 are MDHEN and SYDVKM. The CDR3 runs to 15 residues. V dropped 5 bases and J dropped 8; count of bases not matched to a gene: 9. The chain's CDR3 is CASSPRTGEGEKLFF. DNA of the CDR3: TGTGCCAGCAGTCCGAGGACAGGGGAAGGGGAAAAACTGTTTTTT.

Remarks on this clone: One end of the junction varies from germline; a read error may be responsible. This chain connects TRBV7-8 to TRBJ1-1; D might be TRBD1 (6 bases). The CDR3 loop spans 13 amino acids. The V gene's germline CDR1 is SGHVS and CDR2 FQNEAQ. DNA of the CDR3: TGTGCCAGCAGCCATACGCACAGGGAAGAAGATTTCTTT. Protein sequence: CASSHTHREEDFF.

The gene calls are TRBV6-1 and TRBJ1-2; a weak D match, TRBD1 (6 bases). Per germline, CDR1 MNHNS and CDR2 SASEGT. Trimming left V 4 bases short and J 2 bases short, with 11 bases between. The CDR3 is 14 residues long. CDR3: CASSATGTNYGYTF. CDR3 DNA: TGTGCCAGCAGTGCTACCGGGACAAACTATGGCTACACCTTC.

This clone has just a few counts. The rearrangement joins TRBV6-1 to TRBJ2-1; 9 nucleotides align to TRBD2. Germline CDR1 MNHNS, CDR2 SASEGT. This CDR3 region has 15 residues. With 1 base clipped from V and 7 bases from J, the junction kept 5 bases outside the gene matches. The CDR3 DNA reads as TGTGCCAGCAGTGAAGTAGTAGCGGGAGATAATGAGCAGTTCTTC. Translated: CASSEVVAGDNEQFF.

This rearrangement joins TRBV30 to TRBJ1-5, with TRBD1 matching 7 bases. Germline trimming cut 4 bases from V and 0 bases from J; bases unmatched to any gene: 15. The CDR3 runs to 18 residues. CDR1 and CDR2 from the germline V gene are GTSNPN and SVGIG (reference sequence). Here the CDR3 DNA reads TGTGCCTGGAATCCTAAGGGGACAGTATTATTTAGCAATCAGCCCCAGCATTTT. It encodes CAWNPKGTVLFSNQPQHF. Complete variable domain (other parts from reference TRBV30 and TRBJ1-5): SQTIHQWPATLVQPVGSPLSLECTVEGTSNPNLYWYRQAAGRGLQLLFYSVGIGQISSEVPQNLSASRPQDRQFILSSKKLLLSDSGFYLCAWNPKGTVLFSNQPQHFGDGTRLSIL.

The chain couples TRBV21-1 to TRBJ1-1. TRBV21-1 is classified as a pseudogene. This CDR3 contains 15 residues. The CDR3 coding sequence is TGTGCCAGCAGCATATGGGAGGGTTTGAACACTGAAGCTTTCTTT. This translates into CASSIWEGLNTEAFF.

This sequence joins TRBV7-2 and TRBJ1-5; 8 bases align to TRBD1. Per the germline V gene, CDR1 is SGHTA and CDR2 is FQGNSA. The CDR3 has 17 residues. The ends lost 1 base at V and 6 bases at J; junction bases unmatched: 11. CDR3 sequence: CASSLVSQGALGQPQHF. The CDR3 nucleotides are TGTGCCAGCAGCTTAGTAAGTCAGGGGGCCTTGGGTCAGCCCCAGCATTTT.

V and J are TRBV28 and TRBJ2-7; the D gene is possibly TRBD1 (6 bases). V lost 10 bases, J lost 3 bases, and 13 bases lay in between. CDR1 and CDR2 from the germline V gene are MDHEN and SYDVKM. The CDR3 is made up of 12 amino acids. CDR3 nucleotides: TGTGCCACCACAGGGACAAACTACGAGCAGTACGTC. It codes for CATTGTNYEQYV.